This entry lists 16 T cell receptor beta chains sequenced from one sample in a study of technical replicates of blood from a few donors. Measured with immunoSEQ multiplex PCR; TCRdb has only the in-frame clones, and not every one. The sample carries around 98,000 clones, more than 90% recorded once. Material: T cells isolated from PBMCs. These receptors were collected from a human donor in good health.

V gene TRBV5-1 combines with J gene TRBJ2-4; weak D call: TRBD1 (5 bases). The length of the CDR3 is 17 residues. Germline CDR1 SGHRS, CDR2 YFSETQ. With 3 bases removed from V and 0 bases from J, the gap between germline ends came to 16 bases. CDR3 coding DNA: TGCGCCAGCAGCTCGCTAAGAGCAGGGCTAGCCAAAAACATTCAGTACTTC. Translating gives CASSSLRAGLAKNIQYF.

This chain joins TRBV11-2 and TRBJ1-3; no clear D gene. CDR3 length equals 13 residues. The V end was cut by 4 bases, the J end by 4 bases, with 8 bases between. Germline loops: CDR1 SGHAT, CDR2 FQNNGV. The CDR3 loop is CASSYPSGNTIYF. For the CDR3, the DNA is TGTGCCAGCAGCTACCCAAGCGGAAACACCATATATTTT.

The V call is TRBV19, the J call TRBJ1-1, with D tentatively TRBD1 (6 bases). V gave up 5 bases and J gave up 4 bases, with 17 bases separating them. The CDR3 has 15 amino acids. Germline V lookup: CDR1 LNHDA, CDR2 SQIVND (reference sequence). CDR3 in amino acids: CASSSNLVGGTEAFF. Written as DNA, the CDR3 is TGTGCCAGTAGTTCTAACCTCGTAGGGGGCACTGAAGCTTTCTTT.

The CDR3 bases are TGTGCCAGCAGTTACTGGGCAGGGGGCACTGAAGCTTTCTTT. Translating gives CASSYWAGGTEAFF. This chain connects TRBV6-5 to TRBJ1-1, with TRBD1 matching 7 bases. This CDR3 is built from 14 residues. CDR1 is MNHEY, CDR2 SVGAGI, per germline. V was clipped by 1 base and J by 4 bases; unmatched bases: 3.

The chain is built from TRBV11-2 and TRBJ1-1, with a possible D match to TRBD1 (5 bases). The V end was cut by 4 bases, the J end by 1 base, with 10 bases between. This CDR3 spans 14 amino acids. In germline, CDR1 is SGHAT, CDR2 FQNNGV. CDR3 residues: CASSYGGSNTEAFF. The CDR3 DNA follows: TGTGCCAGCAGCTACGGGGGGTCGAACACTGAAGCTTTCTTT.

CDR3 DNA: TGCGCCAGCAGCTCCGGGGGAGGCCTCCGGGAGCAGTACTTC. Protein: CASSSGGGLREQYF. The J gene is TRBJ2-7, the V gene TRBV4-1, with a weak D call TRBD2 (6 bases). The CDR3 length is 14 residues. Trimming shortened V by 5 bases and J by 7 bases, and 18 bases separated the two germline ends. The germline V gene encodes CDR1 MGHRA and CDR2 YSYEKL.

This clone was picked up one time. The V gene is TRBV5-1, the J gene TRBJ2-7; no definite D call. This CDR3 region has 13 residues. V lost 0 bases, J lost 2 bases, and 6 bases lay in between. Germline V gene lookup returns CDR1 SGHRS and CDR2 YFSETQ. CDR3 coding DNA: TGCGCCAGCAGCTTGGAGAGGACCTACGAGCAGTACTTC. This gives the protein CASSLERTYEQYF.

The rearrangement uses TRBV13 and TRBJ1-1; 7 nucleotides align to TRBD1. Per the germline V gene, CDR1 is PRHDT and CDR2 is FYEKMQ (reference sequence). V trimming: 0 bases; J trimming: 11 bases; junction bases outside the gene matches: 12. This CDR3 comprises 15 residues. CDR3 sequence reads: CASSLGLGGGRRAFF. The CDR3 DNA is TGTGCCAGCAGCTTAGGCCTAGGAGGGGGCCGACGGGCTTTCTTT.

This chain links TRBV9 with TRBJ2-2; 9 nucleotides align to TRBD1. The germline CDR1 and CDR2 sequences are SGDLS and YYNGEE. With V trimmed by 4 bases and J by 6 bases, 4 bases remained unmatched. The CDR3 extends over 14 amino acids. CDR3 bases: TGTGCCAGCAGCTCACGGGACAGGGCCGGGGAGCTGTTTTTT. Encoded protein: CASSSRDRAGELFF.

The genes are TRBV14 and TRBJ2-7, with 7 bases lining up with TRBD1. Germline V gene sequence: CDR1 SGHDN, CDR2 FVKESK. CDR3 length equals 14 residues. V lost 4 bases, J lost 5 bases, and 8 bases stayed unmatched. The CDR3 spells CASSLAGGINEQYF. Here the CDR3 DNA reads TGTGCCAGCAGCCTCGCAGGGGGTATCAACGAGCAGTACTTC.

J is TRBJ1-5 and V is TRBV6-6, with a possible D match to TRBD1 (5 bases). CDR1 is MNHNY, CDR2 SVGAGI, per germline (reference sequence). Trimming removed 8 bases from V and 5 bases from J, with 19 bases in between. This CDR3 is built from 15 residues. In DNA form, the CDR3 reads TGTGCCAGCGCGACCCCCACCCAGGGCTATCAGCCCCAGCATTTT. Its protein product is CASATPTQGYQPQHF.

The V gene is TRBV4-2, the J gene TRBJ2-7; TRBD2 matches at 11 bases. Germline V CDR1 and CDR2: LGHNA, YNFKEQ. V dropped 5 bases and J dropped 2; count of bases not matched to a gene: 5. The CDR3 consists of 15 residues. The CDR3 nucleotides are TGTGCCAGCAGCGCGGGACTAGCGGAAACCTACGAGCAGTACTTC. Protein product: CASSAGLAETYEQYF.

The chain combines TRBV4-2 with TRBJ1-2, with 10 bases lining up with TRBD1. The CDR3 runs 15 residues. The trim removed 0 bases at V and 6 bases at J, leaving 4 bases unmatched. The germline V gene encodes CDR1 LGHNA and CDR2 YNFKEQ. CDR3 DNA: TGTGCCAGCAGCCAAGATAGACAGGGGGCGGATGGCTACACCTTC. Residues: CASSQDRQGADGYTF.

The chain is built from TRBV27 and TRBJ1-1; TRBD1 might be the D (5 bases). Trimming took off 3 bases at V and 3 bases at J, with 14 bases between the two ends. Germline V gene data show CDR1 as MNHEY and CDR2 as SMNVEV (reference sequence). This CDR3 spans 15 amino acids. The CDR3: CASSLVSGGDTEAFF. In nucleotides, the CDR3 is TGTGCCAGCAGTTTGGTGTCTGGGGGGGACACTGAAGCTTTCTTT.

This sequence joins TRBV2 and TRBJ2-1; TRBD2 matches 10 bases. CDR3 length: 16 residues. V lost 6 bases and J lost 4; bases outside the gene matches: 9. Looked up from germline, CDR1 is SNHLY and CDR2 is FYNNEI. The CDR3 nucleotides read TGTGCCAGCAGGCTTAAAAGCGGGAGGGTTTACAATGAGCAGTTCTTC. This translates into CASRLKSGRVYNEQFF.

The chain carries TRBV12-5 and TRBJ1-5; the D gene is possibly TRBD1 (6 bases). Germline CDR1 is LGHNT and CDR2 is FRNRAP. Trimming left V 6 bases short and J 3 bases short, with 12 bases between. CDR3 length: 14 amino acids. The CDR3 DNA reads as TGTGCTAGTGGCCTGGGGGCAGTCAATCAGCCCCAGCATTTT. Translation gives CASGLGAVNQPQHF.